The present entry profiles one TCR beta chain with its context. Its antigen is not known. Treatment denoted: roughly ten-day PBMC culture with coronavirus spike peptide pools or control peptides (ViraFEST assay). ViraFEST enlarged antigen-specific T cell populations with peptide pools and afterwards sequenced TCRs. Cultured CD4+ T-cell DNA underwent Oncomine TCR Beta short-read sequencing. Each CDR3 protein gets one entry after TCRdb re-called the PCR reads with MiXCR. The table records under 20,000 distinct CDR3 sequences, over 75% of them present only once. This entry belongs to a study of vaccination and CD4 T cells after COVID-19. Looking at the study overall: A median of roughly 97 days (range 35 to 161) separated diagnosis from post-COVID sampling.

V lost 2 bases and J 7 bases, leaving 20 bases between the germline ends. Per the germline V gene, CDR1 is MGHDK and CDR2 is SYGVNS. The CDR3 runs 16 residues. Sample: CD4+ T cells from blood, cultured in vitro, taken after SARS-CoV-2 vaccination. This receptor was identified in a human donor who received a COVID-19 vaccine. V and J are TRBV25-1 and TRBJ1-2; a possible D gene is TRBD1 (5 bases). DNA for the CDR3: TGTGCCAGCAGTGAAATTGTACACAGGAAAGTTTGTGGCTACACCTTC. Amino acid sequence: CASSEIVHRKVCGYTF.